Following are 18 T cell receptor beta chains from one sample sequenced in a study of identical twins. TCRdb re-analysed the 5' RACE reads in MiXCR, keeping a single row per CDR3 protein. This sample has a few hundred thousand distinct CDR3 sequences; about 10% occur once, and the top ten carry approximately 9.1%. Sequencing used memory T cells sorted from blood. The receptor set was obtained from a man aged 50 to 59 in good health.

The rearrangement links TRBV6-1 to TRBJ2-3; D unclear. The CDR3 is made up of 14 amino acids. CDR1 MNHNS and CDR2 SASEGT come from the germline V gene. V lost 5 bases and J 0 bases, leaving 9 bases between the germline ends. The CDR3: CASSQTASTDTQYF. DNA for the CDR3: TGTGCCAGCAGTCAAACTGCTAGCACAGATACGCAGTATTTT.

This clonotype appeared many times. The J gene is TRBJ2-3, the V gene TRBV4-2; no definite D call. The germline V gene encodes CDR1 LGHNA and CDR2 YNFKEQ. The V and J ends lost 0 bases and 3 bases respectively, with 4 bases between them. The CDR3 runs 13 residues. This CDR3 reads CASSQESTDTQYF. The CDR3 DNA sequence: TGTGCCAGCAGCCAAGAATCGACAGATACGCAGTATTTT.

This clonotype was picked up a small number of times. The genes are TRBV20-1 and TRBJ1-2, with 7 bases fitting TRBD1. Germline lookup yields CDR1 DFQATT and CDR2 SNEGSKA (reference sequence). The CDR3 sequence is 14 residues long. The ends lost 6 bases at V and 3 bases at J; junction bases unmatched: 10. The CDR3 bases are TGCAGTGCCAAAAAACACAGGGGAGACTATGGCTACACCTTC. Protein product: CSAKKHRGDYGYTF.

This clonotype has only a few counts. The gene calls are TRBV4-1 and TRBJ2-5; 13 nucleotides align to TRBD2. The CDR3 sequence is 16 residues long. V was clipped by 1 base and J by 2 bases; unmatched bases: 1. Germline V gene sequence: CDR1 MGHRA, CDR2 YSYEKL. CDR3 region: CASSQGGLAGQETQYF. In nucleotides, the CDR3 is TGCGCCAGCAGCCAAGGGGGACTAGCGGGACAAGAGACCCAGTACTTC.

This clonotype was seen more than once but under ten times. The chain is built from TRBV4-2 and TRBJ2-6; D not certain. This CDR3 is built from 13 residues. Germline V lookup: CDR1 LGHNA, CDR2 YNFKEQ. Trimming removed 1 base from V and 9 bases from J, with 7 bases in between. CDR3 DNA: TGTGCCAGCAGCCAAGGTCTGGGCAACGTCCTGACTTTC. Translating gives CASSQGLGNVLTF.

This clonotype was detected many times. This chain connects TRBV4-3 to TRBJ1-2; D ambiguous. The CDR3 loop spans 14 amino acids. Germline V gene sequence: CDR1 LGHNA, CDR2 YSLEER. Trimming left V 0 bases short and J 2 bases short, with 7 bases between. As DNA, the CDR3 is TGCGCCAGCAGCCAAGAGGGCCGGAACTATGGCTACACCTTC. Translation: CASSQEGRNYGYTF.

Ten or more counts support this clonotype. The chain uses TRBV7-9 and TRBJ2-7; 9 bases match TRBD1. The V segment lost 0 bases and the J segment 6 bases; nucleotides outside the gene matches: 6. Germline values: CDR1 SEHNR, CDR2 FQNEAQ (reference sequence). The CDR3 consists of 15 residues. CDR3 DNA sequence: TGTGCCAGCAGCTTAGCGTCGGGACAGGGATCCGAGCAGTACTTC. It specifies CASSLASGQGSEQYF.

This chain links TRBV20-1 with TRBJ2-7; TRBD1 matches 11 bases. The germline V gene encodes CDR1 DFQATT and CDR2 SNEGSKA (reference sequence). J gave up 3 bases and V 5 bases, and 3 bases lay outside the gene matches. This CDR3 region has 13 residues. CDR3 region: CSAWDRGGYEQYF. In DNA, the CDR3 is TGCAGTGCTTGGGACAGGGGGGGCTACGAGCAGTACTTC.

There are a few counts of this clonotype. The CDR3 nucleotides read TGTGCCTGGAGTACGGGACAGTATGGCTACACCTTC. Translated: CAWSTGQYGYTF. The gene calls are TRBV30 and TRBJ1-2, with TRBD1 matching 7 bases. From germline, CDR1 is GTSNPN and CDR2 SVGIG (reference sequence). V lost 2 bases, J lost 5 bases, and 2 bases stayed unmatched. The CDR3 sequence is 12 residues long.

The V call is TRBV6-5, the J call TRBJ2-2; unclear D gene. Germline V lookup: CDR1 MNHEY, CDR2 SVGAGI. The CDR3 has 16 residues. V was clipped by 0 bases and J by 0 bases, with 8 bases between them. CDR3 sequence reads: CASSYSGLSNTGELFF. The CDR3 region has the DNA TGTGCCAGCAGTTACTCAGGGCTATCGAACACCGGGGAGCTGTTTTTT.

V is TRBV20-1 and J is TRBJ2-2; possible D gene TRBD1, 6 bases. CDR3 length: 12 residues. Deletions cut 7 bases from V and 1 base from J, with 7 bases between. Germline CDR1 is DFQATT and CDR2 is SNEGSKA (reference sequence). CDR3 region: CSVTGNTGELFF. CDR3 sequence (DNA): TGCAGTGTGACAGGGAACACCGGGGAGCTGTTTTTT.

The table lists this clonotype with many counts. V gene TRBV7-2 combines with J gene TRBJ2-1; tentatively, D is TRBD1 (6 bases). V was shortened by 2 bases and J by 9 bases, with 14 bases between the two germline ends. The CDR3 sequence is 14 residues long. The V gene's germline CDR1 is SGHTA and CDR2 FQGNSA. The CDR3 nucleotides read TGTGCCAGCAGCTTACAGGGGAACTCGATTGAGCAGTTCTTC. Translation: CASSLQGNSIEQFF.

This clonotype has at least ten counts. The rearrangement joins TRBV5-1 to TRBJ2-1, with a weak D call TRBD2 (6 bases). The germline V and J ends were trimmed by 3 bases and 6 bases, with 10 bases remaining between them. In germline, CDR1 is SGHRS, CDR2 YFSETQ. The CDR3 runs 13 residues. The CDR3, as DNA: TGCGCCAGCAGCTCCGGGAGTTCCAATGAGCAGTTCTTC. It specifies CASSSGSSNEQFF.

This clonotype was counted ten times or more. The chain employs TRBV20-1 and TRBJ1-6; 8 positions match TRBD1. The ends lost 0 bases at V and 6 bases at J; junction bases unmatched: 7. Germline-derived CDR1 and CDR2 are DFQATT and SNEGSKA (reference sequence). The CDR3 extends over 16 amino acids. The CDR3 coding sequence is TGCAGTGCTAGAGATACACGGACAGGGACTAATTCACCCCTCCACTTT. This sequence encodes CSARDTRTGTNSPLHF.

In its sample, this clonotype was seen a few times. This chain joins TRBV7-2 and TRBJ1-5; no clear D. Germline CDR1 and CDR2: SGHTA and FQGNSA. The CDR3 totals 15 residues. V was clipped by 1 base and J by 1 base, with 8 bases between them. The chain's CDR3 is CASSLEVLSNQPQHF. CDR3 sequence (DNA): TGTGCCAGCAGCTTAGAGGTTTTGAGCAATCAGCCCCAGCATTTT.

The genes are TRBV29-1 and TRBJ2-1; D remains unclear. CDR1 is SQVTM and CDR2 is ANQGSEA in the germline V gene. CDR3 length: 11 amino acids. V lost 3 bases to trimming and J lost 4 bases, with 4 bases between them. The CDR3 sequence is CSVDTYNEQFF. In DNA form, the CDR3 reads TGCAGCGTTGACACATACAATGAGCAGTTCTTC.

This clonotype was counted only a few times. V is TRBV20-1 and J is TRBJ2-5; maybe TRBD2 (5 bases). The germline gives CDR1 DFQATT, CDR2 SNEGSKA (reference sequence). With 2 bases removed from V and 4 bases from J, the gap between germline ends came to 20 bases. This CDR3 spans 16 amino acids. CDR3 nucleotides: TGCAGTGCTAGATTTAGCGTGGGAATGGAGCGAGAGACCCAGTACTTC. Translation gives CSARFSVGMERETQYF.

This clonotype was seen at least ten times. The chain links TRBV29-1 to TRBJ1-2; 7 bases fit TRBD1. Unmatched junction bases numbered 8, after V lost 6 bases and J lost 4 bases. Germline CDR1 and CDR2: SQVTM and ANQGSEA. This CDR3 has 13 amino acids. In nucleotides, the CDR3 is TGCAGCGTGGGGGAGACAGGGACCTATGGCTACACCTTC. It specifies CSVGETGTYGYTF.